This T cell receptor (beta chain) originates from a study of shared clonotypes between healthy human individuals. The study, taken as a whole, reports: Estimated richness values were generally larger in naive subsets than in memory subsets. Relative to their counterparts shared across all four donors, non-shared clonotypes exhibited diminished generation probabilities. Roughly 5% of naive CD4 clonotypes were shared across a few donors.

This clone was picked up a small number of times. Its antigen is currently unknown. The same CDR3 is also encoded by other DNA sequences in this sample. Donation came from healthy HIV-negative adults that had no recent acute infections or vaccinations. Profiled with immunoSEQ multiplex PCR; TCRdb holds only in-frame clones, not every one. In the table there are millions of clones, 90% to 95% of which are singletons. The sample taken for sequencing was naive CD4+ T cells sorted from blood. Subset in this sample: CD45RA+ positively selected. The clonotype comes from a man aged 18 to 30 in good health.

CDR3 loop: CASSLDNTGELFF. DNA for the CDR3: TGCGCCAGCAGCTTGGACAACACCGGGGAGCTGTTTTTT. The rearrangement links TRBV5-1 to TRBJ2-2; D is uncertain. The CDR3 contains 13 residues. The germline gives CDR1 SGHRS, CDR2 YFSETQ. With 0 bases removed from V and 2 bases from J, the gap between germline ends came to 2 bases.